These T cell receptor beta chains were read from a single sample in a study of T-cell reconstitution after alpha-beta-depleted transplantation in children. MiXCR was run by TCRdb on the PCR reads, yielding one entry per CDR3 protein. The table has roughly 610,000 distinct CDR3 sequences, roughly 10% seen once. Sample: PBMCs from the stem cell graft donor, taken from the stem cell graft. Every receptor here comes from a human donor who donated a stem cell graft to a child with acute myeloid leukemia. Each CDR3 is given with its conserved first and last residue. The order of the fields is J gene, V gene, CDR3 protein.

J gene: TRBJ2-3
V gene: TRBV3-1
CDR3 protein: CASSPTGGNTQYF

J gene: TRBJ2-7
V gene: TRBV28
CDR3 protein: CASSLFRESSYEQYF

J gene: TRBJ2-7
V gene: TRBV6-2/TRBV6-3
CDR3 protein: CASSYSGLAGGRSGSYEQYF

J gene: TRBJ2-5
V gene: TRBV12-3/TRBV12-4
CDR3 protein: CASSLSLGEGEKTQYF

J gene: TRBJ2-7
V gene: TRBV5-1
CDR3 protein: CASSLGGGKGYEQYF

J gene: TRBJ1-2
V gene: TRBV29-1
CDR3 protein: CSVEASGQSNYGYTF

J gene: TRBJ2-1
V gene: TRBV6-1
CDR3 protein: CASLPAGQQRYNEQFF

J gene: TRBJ2-4
V gene: TRBV29-1
CDR3 protein: CSVGGAEQDENIQYF

J gene: TRBJ2-7
V gene: TRBV20-1
CDR3 protein: CSATGRGYEQYF

J gene: TRBJ2-7
V gene: TRBV20-1
CDR3 protein: CSARATSYEQYF

J gene: TRBJ2-3
V gene: TRBV10-3
CDR3 protein: CAISESKTSGRPDTQYF

J gene: TRBJ1-1
V gene: TRBV5-1
CDR3 protein: CASSLGPTQNTEAFF

J gene: TRBJ2-4
V gene: TRBV2
CDR3 protein: CASSGYGPYGNIQYF

J gene: TRBJ2-7
V gene: TRBV6-2/TRBV6-3
CDR3 protein: CASSIPKEQYF

J gene: TRBJ2-1
V gene: TRBV29-1
CDR3 protein: CSGGWGNNEQFF

J gene: TRBJ2-2
V gene: TRBV7-8
CDR3 protein: CASSLRGKTGELFF

J gene: TRBJ2-1
V gene: TRBV29-1
CDR3 protein: CSTRTANNEQFF

J gene: TRBJ1-2
V gene: TRBV5-1
CDR3 protein: CASSIGQASYGYTF

J gene: TRBJ2-3
V gene: TRBV29-1
CDR3 protein: CSVPGLAATDTQYF

J gene: TRBJ1-3
V gene: TRBV11-2
CDR3 protein: CASSSQAGTGASGNTIYF